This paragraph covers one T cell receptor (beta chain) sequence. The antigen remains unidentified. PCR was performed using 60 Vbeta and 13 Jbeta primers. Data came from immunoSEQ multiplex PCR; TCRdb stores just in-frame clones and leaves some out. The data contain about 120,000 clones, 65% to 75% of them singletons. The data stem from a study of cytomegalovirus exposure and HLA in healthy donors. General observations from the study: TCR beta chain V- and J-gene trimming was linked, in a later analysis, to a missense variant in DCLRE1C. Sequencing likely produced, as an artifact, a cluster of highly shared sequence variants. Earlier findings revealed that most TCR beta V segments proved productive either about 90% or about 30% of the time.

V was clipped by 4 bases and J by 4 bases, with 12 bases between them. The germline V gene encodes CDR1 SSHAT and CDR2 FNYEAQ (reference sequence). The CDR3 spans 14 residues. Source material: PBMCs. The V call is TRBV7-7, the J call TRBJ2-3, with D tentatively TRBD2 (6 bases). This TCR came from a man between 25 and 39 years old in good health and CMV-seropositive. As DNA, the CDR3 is TGTGCCAGCAGCTCGTCGGGGGTGTCAGATACGCAGTATTTT. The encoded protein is CASSSSGVSDTQYF.